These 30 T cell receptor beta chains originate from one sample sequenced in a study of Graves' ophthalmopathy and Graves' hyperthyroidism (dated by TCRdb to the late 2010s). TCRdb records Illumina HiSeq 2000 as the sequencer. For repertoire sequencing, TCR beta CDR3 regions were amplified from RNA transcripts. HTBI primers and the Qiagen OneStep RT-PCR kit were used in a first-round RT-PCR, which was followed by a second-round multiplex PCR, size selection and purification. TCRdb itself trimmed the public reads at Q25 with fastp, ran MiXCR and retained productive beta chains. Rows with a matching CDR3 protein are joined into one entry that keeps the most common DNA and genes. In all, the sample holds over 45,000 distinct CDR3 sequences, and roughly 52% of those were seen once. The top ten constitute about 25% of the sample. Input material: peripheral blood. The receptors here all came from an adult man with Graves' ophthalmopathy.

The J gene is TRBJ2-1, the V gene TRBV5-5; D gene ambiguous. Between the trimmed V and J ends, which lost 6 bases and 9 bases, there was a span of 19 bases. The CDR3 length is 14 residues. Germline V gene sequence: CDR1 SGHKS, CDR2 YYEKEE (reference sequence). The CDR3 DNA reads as TGTGCCAGCAAAGAAGGATCCCTGAACACTGAGCAGTTCTTC. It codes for CASKEGSLNTEQFF. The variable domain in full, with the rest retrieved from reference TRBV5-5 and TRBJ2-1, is DAGVTQSPTHLIKTRGQQVTLRCSPISGHKSVSWYQQVLGQGPQFIFQYYEKEERGRGNFPDRFSARQFPNYSSELNVNALLLGDSALYLCASKEGSLNTEQFFGPGTRLTVL.

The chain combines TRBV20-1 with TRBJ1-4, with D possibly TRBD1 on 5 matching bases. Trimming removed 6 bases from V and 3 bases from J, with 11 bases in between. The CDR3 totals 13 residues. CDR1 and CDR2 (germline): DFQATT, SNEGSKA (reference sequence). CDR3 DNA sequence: TGCAGTGCCCAGGGAGGGGCTAATGAAAAACTGTTTTTT. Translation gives CSAQGGANEKLFF.

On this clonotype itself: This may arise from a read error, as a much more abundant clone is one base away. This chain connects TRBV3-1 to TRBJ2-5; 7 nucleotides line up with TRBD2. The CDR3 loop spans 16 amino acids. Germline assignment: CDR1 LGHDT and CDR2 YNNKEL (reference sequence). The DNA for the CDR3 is TGTGCCGGCAGCAGCCAGCCCTCTAGCGGTGGAGAGACCCAGTACTTC. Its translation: CAGSSQPSSGGETQYF.

The CDR3 sequence: CSARERAGSSYNEQFF. The CDR3 nucleotides are TGCAGTGCTAGAGAGAGGGCGGGGAGCTCCTACAATGAGCAGTTCTTC. This chain links TRBV20-1 with TRBJ2-1; perhaps TRBD2 as D (6 bases). Trimming pared 0 bases from V and 0 bases from J, leaving 12 bases between. Germline CDR1 DFQATT, CDR2 SNEGSKA (reference sequence). The CDR3 has 16 residues.

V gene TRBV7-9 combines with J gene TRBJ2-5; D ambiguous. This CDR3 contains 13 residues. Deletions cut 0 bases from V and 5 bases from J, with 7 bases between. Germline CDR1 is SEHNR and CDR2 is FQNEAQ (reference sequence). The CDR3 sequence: CASSLAGVETQYF. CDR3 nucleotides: TGTGCCAGCAGCTTAGCCGGCGTGGAGACCCAGTACTTC. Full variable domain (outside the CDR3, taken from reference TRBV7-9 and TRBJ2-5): DTGVSQNPRHKITKRGQNVTFRCDPISEHNRLYWYRQTLGQGPEFLTYFQNEAQLEKSRLLSDRFSAERPKGSFSTLEIQRTEQGDSAMYLCASSLAGVETQYFGPGTRLLVL.

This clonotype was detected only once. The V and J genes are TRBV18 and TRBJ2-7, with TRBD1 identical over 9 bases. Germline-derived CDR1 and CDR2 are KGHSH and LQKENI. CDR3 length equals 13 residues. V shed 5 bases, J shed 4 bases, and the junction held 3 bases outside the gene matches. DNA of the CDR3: TGTGCCAGCTCAGCCGGGACAGGGTACGAGCAGTACTTC. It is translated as CASSAGTGYEQYF.

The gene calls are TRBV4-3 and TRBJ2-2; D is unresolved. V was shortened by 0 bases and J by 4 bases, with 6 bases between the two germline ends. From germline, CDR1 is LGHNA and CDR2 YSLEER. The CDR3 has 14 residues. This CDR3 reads CASSQDPITGELFF. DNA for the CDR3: TGCGCCAGCAGCCAAGATCCCATCACCGGGGAGCTGTTTTTT.

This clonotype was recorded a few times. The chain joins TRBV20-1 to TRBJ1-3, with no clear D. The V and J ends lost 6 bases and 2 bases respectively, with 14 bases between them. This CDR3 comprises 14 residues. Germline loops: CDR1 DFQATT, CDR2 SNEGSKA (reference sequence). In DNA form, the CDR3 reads TGCAGTGCCCCCCGGGGTCCCGCTGGAAACACCATATATTTT. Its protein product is CSAPRGPAGNTIYF.

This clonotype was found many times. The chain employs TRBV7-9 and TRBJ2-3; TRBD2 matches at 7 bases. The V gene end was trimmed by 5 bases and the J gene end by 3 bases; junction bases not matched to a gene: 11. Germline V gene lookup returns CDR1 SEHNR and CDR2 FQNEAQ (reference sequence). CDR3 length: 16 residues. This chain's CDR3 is CASSPRPLGGTDTQYF. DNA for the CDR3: TGTGCCAGCAGCCCCCGGCCGCTCGGGGGGACAGATACGCAGTATTTT.

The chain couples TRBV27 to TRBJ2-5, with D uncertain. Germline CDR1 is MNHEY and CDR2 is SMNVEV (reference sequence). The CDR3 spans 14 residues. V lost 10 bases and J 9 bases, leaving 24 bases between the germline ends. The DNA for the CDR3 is TGTGCCACCAGCCCGTCAGGTGCCACTTGGGCCCAGTACTTC. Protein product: CATSPSGATWAQYF.

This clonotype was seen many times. CDR3 DNA: TGTGCCAGTAGCCCTCGACCCGACGCCGCCGGCGGCTACACCTTC. Protein product: CASSPRPDAAGGYTF. The chain couples TRBV19 to TRBJ1-2; no definite D call. Germline CDR1 LNHDA, CDR2 SQIVND (reference sequence). This CDR3 is built from 15 residues. Trimming pared 6 bases from V and 8 bases from J, leaving 22 bases between.

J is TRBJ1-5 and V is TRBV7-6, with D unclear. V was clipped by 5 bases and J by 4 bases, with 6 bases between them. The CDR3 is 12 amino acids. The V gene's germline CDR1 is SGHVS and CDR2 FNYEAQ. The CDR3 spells CASSTGNQPQHF. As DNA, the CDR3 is TGTGCCAGCAGCACCGGGAATCAGCCCCAGCATTTT.

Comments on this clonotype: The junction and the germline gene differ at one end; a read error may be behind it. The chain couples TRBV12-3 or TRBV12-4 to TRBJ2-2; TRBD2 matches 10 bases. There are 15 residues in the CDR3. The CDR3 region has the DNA TGTGCCAGCAGATTAGCGGGGGGGAACACCGGGGAGCTGTTTTTT. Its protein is CASRLAGGNTGELFF.

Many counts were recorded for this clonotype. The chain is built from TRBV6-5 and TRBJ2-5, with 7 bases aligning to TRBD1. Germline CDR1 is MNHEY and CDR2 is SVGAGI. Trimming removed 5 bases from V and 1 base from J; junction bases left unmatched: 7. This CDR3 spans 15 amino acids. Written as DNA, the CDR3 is TGTGCCAGCAGTCCCGGGACAGTGACCCAAGAGACCCAGTACTTC. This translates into CASSPGTVTQETQYF.

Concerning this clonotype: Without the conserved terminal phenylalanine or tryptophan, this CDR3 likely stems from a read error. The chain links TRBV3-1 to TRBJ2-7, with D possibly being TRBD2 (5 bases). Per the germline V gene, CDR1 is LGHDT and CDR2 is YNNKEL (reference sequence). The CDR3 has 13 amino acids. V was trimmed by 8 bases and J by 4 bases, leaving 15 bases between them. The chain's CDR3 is CASGKDSLYEQYS. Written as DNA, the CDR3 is TGTGCCAGCGGCAAGGACTCCTTATACGAGCAGTACTCC.

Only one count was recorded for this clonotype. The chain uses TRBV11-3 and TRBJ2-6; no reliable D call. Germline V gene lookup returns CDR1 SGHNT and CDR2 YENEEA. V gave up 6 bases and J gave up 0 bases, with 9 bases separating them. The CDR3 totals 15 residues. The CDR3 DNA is TGTGCCAGCAGTAAAGGGCACTCTGGGGCCAACGTCCTGACTTTC. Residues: CASSKGHSGANVLTF.

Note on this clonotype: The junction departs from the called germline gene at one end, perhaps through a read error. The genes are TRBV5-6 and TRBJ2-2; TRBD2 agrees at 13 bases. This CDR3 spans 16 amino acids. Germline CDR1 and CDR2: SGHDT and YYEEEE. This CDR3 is CASSWGLAGNTGELSW. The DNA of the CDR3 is TGTGCCAGCAGCTGGGGACTAGCGGGGAACACCGGGGAGCTGTCTTGG.

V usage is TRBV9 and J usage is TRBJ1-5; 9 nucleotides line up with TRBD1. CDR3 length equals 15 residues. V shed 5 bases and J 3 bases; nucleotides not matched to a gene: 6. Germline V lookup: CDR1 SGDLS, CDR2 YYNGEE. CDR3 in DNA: TGTGCCAGCAGGGGCGGACAGGGGTCCAATCAGCCCCAGCATTTT. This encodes CASRGGQGSNQPQHF.

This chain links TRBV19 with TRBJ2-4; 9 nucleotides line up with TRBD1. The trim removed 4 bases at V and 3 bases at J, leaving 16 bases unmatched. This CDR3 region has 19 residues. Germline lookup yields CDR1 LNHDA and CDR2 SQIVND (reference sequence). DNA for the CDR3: TGTGCCAGTAGTACGGGGACAGGGCAACCCCAGGTAGTCAAAAACATTCAGTACTTC. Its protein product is CASSTGTGQPQVVKNIQYF. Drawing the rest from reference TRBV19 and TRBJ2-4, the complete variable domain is DGGITQSPKYLFRKEGQNVTLSCEQNLNHDAMYWYRQDPGQGLRLIYYSQIVNDFQKGDIAEGYSVSREKKESFPLTVTSAQKNPTAFYLCASSTGTGQPQVVKNIQYFGAGTRLSVL.

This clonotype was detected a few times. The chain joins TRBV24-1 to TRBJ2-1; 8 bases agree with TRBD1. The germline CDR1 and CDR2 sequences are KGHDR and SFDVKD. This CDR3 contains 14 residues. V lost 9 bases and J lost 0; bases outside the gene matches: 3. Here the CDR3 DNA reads TGTGCCACCCGCGGGACAGGCTCCTACAATGAGCAGTTCTTC. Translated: CATRGTGSYNEQFF.

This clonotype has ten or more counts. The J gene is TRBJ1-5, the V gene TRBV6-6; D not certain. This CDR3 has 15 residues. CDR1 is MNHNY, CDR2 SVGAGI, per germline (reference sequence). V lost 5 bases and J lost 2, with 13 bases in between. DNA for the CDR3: TGTGCCAGCAGTCTTCAGGTCGGTCGCAATCAGCCCCAGCATTTT. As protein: CASSLQVGRNQPQHF.

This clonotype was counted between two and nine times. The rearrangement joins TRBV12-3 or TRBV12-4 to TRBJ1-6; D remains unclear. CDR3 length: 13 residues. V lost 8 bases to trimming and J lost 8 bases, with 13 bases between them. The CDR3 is CASQQNRYSPLHF. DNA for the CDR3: TGTGCCAGCCAACAGAATCGATATTCACCCCTCCACTTT.

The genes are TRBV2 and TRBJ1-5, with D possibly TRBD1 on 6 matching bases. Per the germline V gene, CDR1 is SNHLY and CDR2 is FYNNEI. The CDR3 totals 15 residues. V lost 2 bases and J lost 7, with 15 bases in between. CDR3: CASSELGNGGQPQHF. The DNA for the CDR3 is TGTGCCAGCAGTGAATTAGGGAATGGGGGCCAGCCCCAGCATTTT.

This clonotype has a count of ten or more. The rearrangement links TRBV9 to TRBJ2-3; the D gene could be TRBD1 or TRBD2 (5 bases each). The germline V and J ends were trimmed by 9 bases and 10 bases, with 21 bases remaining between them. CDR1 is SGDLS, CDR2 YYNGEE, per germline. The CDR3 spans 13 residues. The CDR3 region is CATNRDPTEAQYF. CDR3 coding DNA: TGTGCCACCAACCGGGACCCCACAGAGGCGCAGTATTTT.

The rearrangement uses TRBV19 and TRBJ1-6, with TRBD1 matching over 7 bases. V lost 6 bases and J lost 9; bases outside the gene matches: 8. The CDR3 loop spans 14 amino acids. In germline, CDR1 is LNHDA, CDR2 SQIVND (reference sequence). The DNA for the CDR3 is TGTGCCAGTAGCAGGAGGGGGCAGGGTTCACCCCTCCACTTT. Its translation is CASSRRGQGSPLHF.

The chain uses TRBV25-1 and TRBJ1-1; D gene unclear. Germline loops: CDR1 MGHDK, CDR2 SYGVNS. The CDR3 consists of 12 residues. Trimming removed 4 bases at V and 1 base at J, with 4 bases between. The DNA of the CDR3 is TGTGCCAGCAGTGTGACGAACACTGAAGCTTTCTTT. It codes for CASSVTNTEAFF.

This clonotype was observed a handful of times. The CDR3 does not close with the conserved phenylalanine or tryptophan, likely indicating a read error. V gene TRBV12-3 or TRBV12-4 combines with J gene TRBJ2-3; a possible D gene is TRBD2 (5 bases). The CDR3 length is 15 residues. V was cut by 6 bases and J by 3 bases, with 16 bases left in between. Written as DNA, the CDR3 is TGTGCCAGCAGACCCGCCGGACTGACTACAGATACGCAGTATCTT. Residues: CASRPAGLTTDTQYL.

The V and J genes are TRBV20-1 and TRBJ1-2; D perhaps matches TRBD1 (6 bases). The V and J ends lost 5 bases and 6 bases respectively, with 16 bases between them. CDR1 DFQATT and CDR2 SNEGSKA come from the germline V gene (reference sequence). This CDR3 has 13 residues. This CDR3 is CSAFTQGEDGYTF. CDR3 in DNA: TGCAGTGCTTTTACACAGGGAGAGGATGGCTACACCTTC.

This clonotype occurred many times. CDR3 region: CASSSLAAQTDTQYF. CDR3 coding DNA: TGTGCCAGCAGTTCCCTAGCGGCGCAAACAGATACGCAGTATTTT. V and J are TRBV6-6 and TRBJ2-3; 7 positions match TRBD2. J gave up 3 bases and V 4 bases, and 7 bases lay outside the gene matches. Germline CDR1 MNHNY, CDR2 SVGAGI (reference sequence). The CDR3 runs to 15 residues.

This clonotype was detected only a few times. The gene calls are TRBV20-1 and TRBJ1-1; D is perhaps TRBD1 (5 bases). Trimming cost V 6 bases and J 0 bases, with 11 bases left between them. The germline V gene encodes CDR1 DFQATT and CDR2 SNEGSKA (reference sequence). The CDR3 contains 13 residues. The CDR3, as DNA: TGCAGTGCCCTTGGGACGGTGAACACTGAAGCTTTCTTT. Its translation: CSALGTVNTEAFF.